This T cell receptor beta chain was documented in a study of shared T cell receptors in the human thymus (dated by TCRdb to 2020 to 2023). Describing the broader study: The study examined how self-reactive, shared T-cell receptor alpha chains are generated in the human thymus.

Remarks on this clone: It lacks a known antigen. Nothing much larger sits one base from this clone, and base qualities are not available.

The library was produced with the immunoSEQ multiplex PCR assay. TCRdb took this table from immuneACCESS and kept in-frame rearrangements with V and J called. Such tables lack part of the clones; where checked against another copy, unresolved V genes explain under half of the gap, and the rest is unexplained. Counted in this sample were fewer than 700,000 clones; more than 75% of them appeared once. About 0.01% of the sample rests with the top ten. The same data also contributed to another study, on human thymus T cells. The second investigation adds: The donors were immunologically healthy infants in Finland who had open corrective cardiac surgery for congenital heart defects. Thymus tissue was obtained as surgical resects removed during corrective cardiac surgery. V and J gene segment usage appeared biased in both thymic and peripheral blood repertoires. The related research found that thymic TCR repertoires overlapped highly between unrelated individuals. The study described the TCR alpha and beta repertoires in under ten infant thymus samples and a handful of matching peripheral blood samples. The cohort included more than five male and two female infants, with donor ages spanning 7 to 244 days. After being mechanically released from the tissue, thymocytes were kept at -70 degrees C in pellets of roughly 8.5-34 million cells. Genomic DNA was extracted from frozen cell pellets with a QIAsymphony instrument. Using the immunoSEQ multiplex PCR assay, the TCRB and TCRAD loci were amplified from a standardized quantity of quality-controlled genomic DNA. Amplicons spanned the V(D)J region at a length sufficient to cover the CDR3 and identify V and J genes. Through the commercial immunoSEQ service, the amplicons were sequenced on an Illumina platform. Primer bias and sequencing errors were corrected as previously described, and TCRAD and TCRB definitions were based on the IMGT database. immunoSEQ Analyzer 3.0 and VDJTools were used for repertoire analysis, which covered basic statistics, V/J segment usage, diversity estimates, rarefaction and pairwise overlap. Chao1, ChaoE, Efron-Thisted, Shannon and inverse Simpson indices were used to estimate diversity, which was also estimated on datasets down-sampled to the smallest sample. Repertoire overlap was determined by strict matching of CDR3 nucleotide sequence, V gene and J gene, and Jaccard-based multidimensional scaling clustering was applied. On average, roughly 800,000 unique TCRB clonotypes were obtained from thymus samples, compared with approximately 84,000 from blood samples.

This receptor was taken from a boy less than two years old with a congenital heart defect. Donor details come from another sample of the same person, matched by shared clones. The specimen was thymocytes.

The CDR3 loop reads CASSLETEYGYTF. The nucleotides read TGTGCCAGCAGCTTAGAAACCGAGTATGGCTACACCTTC. The sequence is built from TRBV7-8 and TRBJ1-2; no D gene is confidently identified. The CDR3, cysteine through phenylalanine, is 13 amino acids long. CDR3 DNA is the only sequence kept; it has 39 bases, read in frame from the first base. Reading the germline V gene gives CDR1 SGHVS and CDR2 FQNEAQ. The germline ends are 8 bases apart after V is trimmed by 1 base and J by 5 bases.